One and the same sample provided the 7 T cell receptor beta chains below, sequenced in a study of cytomegalovirus exposure and HLA in healthy donors. This PCR relied on a set of 60 Vbeta primers and 13 Jbeta primers. Repertoires were generated with immunoSEQ multiplex PCR, while TCRdb's copy carries only in-frame clones and drops some. The table records around 160,000 clones, around 77% of them present only once. Sequencing was carried out using PBMCs. Source of these receptors: a woman aged 40 to 49 in good health and CMV-seronegative.

The chain employs TRBV13 and TRBJ2-2; TRBD2 matches at 11 bases. Germline CDR1 reads PRHDT; CDR2 reads FYEKMQ (reference sequence). CDR3 length: 15 residues. With V trimmed by 7 bases and J by 3 bases, 4 bases remained unmatched. The CDR3 is CASTRTSGYTGELFF. The CDR3 coding sequence is TGTGCCAGCACTCGGACTAGCGGGTACACCGGGGAGCTGTTTTTT.

The chain recombines TRBV10-3 with TRBJ2-2; D possibly corresponds to TRBD1 (6 bases). The germline V and J ends were trimmed by 10 bases and 5 bases, with 8 bases remaining between them. Germline V gene data show CDR1 as ENHRY and CDR2 as SYGVKD. This CDR3 is built from 11 residues. The CDR3 DNA reads as TGTGCCAGTAGGGGGACCGGGGAGCTGTTTTTT. This gives the protein CASRGTGELFF.

The rearrangement joins TRBV7-3 to TRBJ1-4, with unresolved D. Trimming took off 1 base at V and 3 bases at J, with 9 bases between the two ends. The germline CDR1 and CDR2 sequences are SGHTA and FQGTGA. The CDR3 runs to 15 residues. CDR3 nucleotides: TGTGCCAGCAGCTTAAGATCCGGGGCTAATGAAAAACTGTTTTTT. Protein product: CASSLRSGANEKLFF.

This clone was observed once. The rearrangement joins TRBV4-2 to TRBJ2-7; a possible D gene is TRBD1 (5 bases). This CDR3 is 13 amino acids long. Trimming left V 0 bases short and J 10 bases short, with 13 bases between. Germline V CDR1 and CDR2: LGHNA, YNFKEQ. CDR3 loop: CASSQDPTGVQYF. CDR3 coding DNA: TGTGCCAGCAGCCAAGACCCCACAGGAGTACAGTACTTC.

This chain uses TRBV15 with TRBJ2-4; the D is unclear. This CDR3 is built from 18 residues. V was shortened by 0 bases and J by 11 bases, with 26 bases between the two germline ends. Germline lookup yields CDR1 LNHNV and CDR2 YYDKDF (reference sequence). The CDR3 region is CATSRDPPATTPGGVQYF. CDR3 nucleotides: TGTGCCACCAGCAGAGATCCCCCCGCTACTACCCCCGGTGGAGTTCAGTACTTC.

The gene calls are TRBV2 and TRBJ2-7; TRBD1 aligns across 7 bases. The junction had 5 bases not matched to a gene; V was cut back by 6 bases and J by 3 bases. Looked up from germline, CDR1 is SNHLY and CDR2 is FYNNEI. This CDR3 is built from 13 residues. This CDR3 reads CASRPTGIYEQYF. The CDR3 bases are TGTGCCAGCAGACCGACAGGGATCTACGAGCAGTACTTC.

The chain couples TRBV4-2 to TRBJ2-1; a possible D gene is TRBD2 (5 bases). The V gene lost 4 bases and the J gene lost 1 base, with 5 bases spanning the gap. Germline V gives CDR1 LGHNA, CDR2 YNFKEQ. There are 13 residues in the CDR3. For the CDR3, the DNA is TGTGCCAGCAGCCCGGGGTCCTACAATGAGCAGTTCTTC. This sequence encodes CASSPGSYNEQFF.